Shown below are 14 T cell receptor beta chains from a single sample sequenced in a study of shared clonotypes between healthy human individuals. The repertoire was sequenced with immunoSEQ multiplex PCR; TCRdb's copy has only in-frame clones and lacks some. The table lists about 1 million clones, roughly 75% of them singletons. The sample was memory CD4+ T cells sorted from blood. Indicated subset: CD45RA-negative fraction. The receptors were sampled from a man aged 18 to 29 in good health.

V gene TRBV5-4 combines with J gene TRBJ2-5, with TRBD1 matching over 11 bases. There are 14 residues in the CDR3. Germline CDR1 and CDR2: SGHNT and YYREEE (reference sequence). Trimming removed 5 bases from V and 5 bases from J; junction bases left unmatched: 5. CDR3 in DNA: TGTGCCAGCAGACGGGACAGGGGGGTGGAGACCCAGTACTTC. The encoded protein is CASRRDRGVETQYF. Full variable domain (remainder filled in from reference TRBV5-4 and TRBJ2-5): ETGVTQSPTHLIKTRGQQVTLRCSSQSGHNTVSWYQQALGQGPQFIFQYYREEENGRGNFPPRFSGLQFPNYSSELNVNALELDDSALYLCASRRDRGVETQYFGPGTRLLVL.

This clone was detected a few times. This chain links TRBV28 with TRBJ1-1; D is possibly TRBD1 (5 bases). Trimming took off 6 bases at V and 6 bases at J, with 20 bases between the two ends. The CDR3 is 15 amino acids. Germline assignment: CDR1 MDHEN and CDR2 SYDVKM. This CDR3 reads CASSYSGGTFAEAFF. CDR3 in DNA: TGTGCCAGCAGCTACTCAGGAGGGACGTTCGCTGAAGCTTTCTTT. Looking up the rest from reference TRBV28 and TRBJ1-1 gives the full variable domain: DVKVTQSSRYLVKRTGEKVFLECVQDMDHENMFWYRQDPGLGLRLIYFSYDVKMKEKGDIPEGYSVSREKKERFSLILESASTNQTSMYLCASSYSGGTFAEAFFGQGTRLTVV.

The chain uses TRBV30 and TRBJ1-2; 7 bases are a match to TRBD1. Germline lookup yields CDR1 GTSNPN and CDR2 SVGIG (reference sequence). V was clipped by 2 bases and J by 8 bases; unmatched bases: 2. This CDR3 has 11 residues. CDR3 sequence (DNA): TGTGCCTGGAGTCTAGGGGGCGGCTACACCTTC. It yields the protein CAWSLGGGYTF.

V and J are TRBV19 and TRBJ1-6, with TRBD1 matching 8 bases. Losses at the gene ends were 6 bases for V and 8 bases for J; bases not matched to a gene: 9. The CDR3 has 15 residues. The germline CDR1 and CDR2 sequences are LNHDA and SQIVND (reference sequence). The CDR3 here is CASSRQGLSDSPLHF. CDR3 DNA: TGTGCCAGTAGCAGACAGGGGTTATCGGATTCACCCCTCCACTTT.

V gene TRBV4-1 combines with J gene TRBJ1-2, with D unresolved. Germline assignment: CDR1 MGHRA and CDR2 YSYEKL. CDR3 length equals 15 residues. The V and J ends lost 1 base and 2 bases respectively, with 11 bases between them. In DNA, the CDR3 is TGCGCCAGCAGCCAAGTCAACACTGGGAACTATGGCTACACCTTC. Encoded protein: CASSQVNTGNYGYTF.

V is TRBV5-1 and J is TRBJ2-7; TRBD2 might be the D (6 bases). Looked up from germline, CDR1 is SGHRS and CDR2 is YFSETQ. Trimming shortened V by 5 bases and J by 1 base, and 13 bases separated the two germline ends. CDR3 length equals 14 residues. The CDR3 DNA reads TGCGCCAGCAGGCTAAAAGCGGGTTCCTACGAGCAGTACTTC. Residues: CASRLKAGSYEQYF.

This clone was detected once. The CDR3 bases are TGTGCCAGCAGACCAGGGGAGAGCTACGAGCAGTACTTC. Its protein product is CASRPGESYEQYF. This rearrangement joins TRBV6-1 to TRBJ2-7, with D possibly being TRBD1 (6 bases). The germline gives CDR1 MNHNS, CDR2 SASEGT. V lost 6 bases to trimming and J lost 3 bases, with 12 bases between them. CDR3 length: 13 amino acids.

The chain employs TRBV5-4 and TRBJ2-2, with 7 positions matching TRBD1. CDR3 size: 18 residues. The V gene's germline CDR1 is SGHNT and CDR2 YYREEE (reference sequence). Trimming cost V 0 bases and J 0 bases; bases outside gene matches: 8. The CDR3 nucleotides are TGTGCCAGCAGCTTGGGAGGGGGCGCCGTCTCGAACACCGGGGAGCTGTTTTTT. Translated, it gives CASSLGGGAVSNTGELFF.

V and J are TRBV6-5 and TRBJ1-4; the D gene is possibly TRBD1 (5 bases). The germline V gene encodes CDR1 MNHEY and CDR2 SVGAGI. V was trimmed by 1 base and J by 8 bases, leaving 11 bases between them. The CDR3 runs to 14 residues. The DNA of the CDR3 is TGTGCCAGCAGTTACTTCGAGGGGAGCGAAAAACTGTTTTTT. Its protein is CASSYFEGSEKLFF.

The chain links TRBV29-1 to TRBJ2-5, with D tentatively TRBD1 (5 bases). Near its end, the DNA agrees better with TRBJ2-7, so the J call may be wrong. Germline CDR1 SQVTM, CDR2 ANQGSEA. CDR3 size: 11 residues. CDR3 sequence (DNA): TGCAGCGTTGGGACATCCTACGAGCAGTACTTC. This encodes CSVGTSYEQYF.

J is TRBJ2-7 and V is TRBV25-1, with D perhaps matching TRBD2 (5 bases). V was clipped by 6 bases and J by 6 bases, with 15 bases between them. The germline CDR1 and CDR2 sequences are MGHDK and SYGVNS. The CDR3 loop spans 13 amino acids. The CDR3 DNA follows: TGTGCCAGCAGGAGAGTCGGAGGTTCCGAGCAGTACTTC. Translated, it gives CASRRVGGSEQYF.

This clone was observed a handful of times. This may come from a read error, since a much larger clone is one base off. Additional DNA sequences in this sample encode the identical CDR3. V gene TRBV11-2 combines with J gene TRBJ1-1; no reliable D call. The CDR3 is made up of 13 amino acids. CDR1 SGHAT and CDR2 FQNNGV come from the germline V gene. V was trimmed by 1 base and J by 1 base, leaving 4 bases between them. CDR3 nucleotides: TGTGCCAGCAGCTTAGGAGGGAACACTGAAGCTTTCTTT. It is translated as CASSLGGNTEAFF.

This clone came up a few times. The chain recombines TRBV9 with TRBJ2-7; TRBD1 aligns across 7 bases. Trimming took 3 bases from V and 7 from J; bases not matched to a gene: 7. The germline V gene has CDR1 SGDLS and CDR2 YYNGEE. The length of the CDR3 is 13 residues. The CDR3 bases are TGTGCCAGCAGCGGGGGACAGAATGGGGAGCAGTACTTC. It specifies CASSGGQNGEQYF.

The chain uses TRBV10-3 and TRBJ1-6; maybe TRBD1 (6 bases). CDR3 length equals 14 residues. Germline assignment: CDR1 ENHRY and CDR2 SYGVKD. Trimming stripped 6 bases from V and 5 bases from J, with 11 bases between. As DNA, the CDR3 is TGTGCCATCAGACAGGGTCTCAATAATTCACCCCTCCACTTT. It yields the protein CAIRQGLNNSPLHF.